This TCR beta chain was profiled in a study of blood T cells in healthy people across ages. This clonotype was counted a few times. CDR3 length: 15 residues. CDR1 MNHEY and CDR2 SMNVEV come from the germline V gene (reference sequence). The trim removed 1 base at V and 5 bases at J, leaving 6 bases unmatched. For the second PCR, which ran for about 6 to 11 cycles, a sample-barcoded 5' primer and a J-beta primer mix were used. A single record per CDR3 protein comes from TCRdb applying MiXCR to the 5' RACE reads. This table has approximately 1.5 million distinct CDR3 sequences, around 36% appearing once.

The TCR originated in a woman in her twenties or thirties in good health. Material: blood. V usage is TRBV27 and J usage is TRBJ2-5; 8 bases are a match to TRBD1. The CDR3 here is CASSLLQGGWETQYF. The CDR3 DNA reads TGTGCCAGCAGTTTATTACAGGGGGGTTGGGAGACCCAGTACTTC.